Included here is one T cell receptor beta chain sequence, with context. A much larger clonotype is one base distant, so this may be a read error. The CDR3 contains 12 residues. CDR1 and CDR2 from the germline V gene are ENHRY and SYGVKD. V was trimmed by 9 bases and J by 2 bases, leaving 10 bases between them. These data come from a study of blood T cells in healthy people across ages. It was with a sample-barcoded 5' primer and a J-beta primer mix that a second PCR of about 6 to 11 cycles was run. TCRdb passed the 5' RACE reads through MiXCR, listing each CDR3 protein once. The table lists some 890,000 distinct CDR3 sequences, around 29% of them singletons. This same sample was also part of a study on T cells of mothers and their children.

This TCR was recovered from a woman in her 40s in good health. The sequenced sample consisted of blood. The rearrangement joins TRBV10-3 to TRBJ1-2; no reliable D call. The CDR3, as DNA: TGTGCCATGCTAGGACGGAACTATGGCTACACCTTC. Its translation is CAMLGRNYGYTF.